This T cell receptor (beta chain) was identified in a study of blood T cell repertoires in COVID-19. The J segment lost 8 bases and the V segment lost 5 bases, leaving 6 bases of the junction unmatched. Germline V gene sequence: CDR1 SGHRS, CDR2 YFSETQ. The length of the CDR3 is 13 residues. Sequencing was performed with immunoSEQ multiplex PCR; in TCRdb, only in-frame clones are kept and a portion is missing. The sample has approximately 180,000 clones, approximately 90% seen once. The TCR was taken from a man aged 40-50 years with active or convalescent COVID-19. This chain joins TRBV5-1 and TRBJ1-4, with TRBD1 identical over 7 bases. The sequencing sample was made of peripheral blood. Here the CDR3 reads CASSTGTEEKLFF. The CDR3 DNA reads TGCGCCAGCAGTACCGGGACAGAAGAAAAACTGTTTTTT. Full variable domain (outside the CDR3, taken from reference TRBV5-1 and TRBJ1-4): KAGVTQTPRYLIKTRGQQVTLSCSPISGHRSVSWYQQTPGQGLQFLFEYFSETQRNKGNFPGRFSGRQFSNSRSEMNVSTLELGDSALYLCASSTGTEEKLFFGSGTQLSVL.